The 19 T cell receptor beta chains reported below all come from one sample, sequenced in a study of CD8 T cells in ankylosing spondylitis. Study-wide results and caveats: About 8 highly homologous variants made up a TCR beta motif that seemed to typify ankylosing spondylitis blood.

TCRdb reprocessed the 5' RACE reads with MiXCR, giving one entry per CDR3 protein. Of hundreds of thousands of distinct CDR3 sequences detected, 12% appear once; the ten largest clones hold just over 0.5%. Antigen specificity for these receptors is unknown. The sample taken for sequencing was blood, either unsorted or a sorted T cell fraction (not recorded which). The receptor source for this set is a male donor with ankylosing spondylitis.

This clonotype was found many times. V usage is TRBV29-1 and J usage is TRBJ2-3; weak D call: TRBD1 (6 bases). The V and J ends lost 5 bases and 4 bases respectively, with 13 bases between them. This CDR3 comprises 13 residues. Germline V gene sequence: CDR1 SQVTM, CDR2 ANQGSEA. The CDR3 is CSVTGYSPDTQYF. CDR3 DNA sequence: TGCAGCGTTACAGGGTACTCCCCAGATACGCAGTATTTT.

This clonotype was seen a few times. CDR3 residues: CASTSHFGELFF. The DNA for the CDR3 is TGTGCCAGCACCTCACACTTCGGGGAGCTGTTTTTT. The V and J genes are TRBV2 and TRBJ2-2; D unresolved. CDR1 SNHLY and CDR2 FYNNEI come from the germline V gene. Trimming pared 7 bases from V and 7 bases from J, leaving 10 bases between. The CDR3 has 12 amino acids. The variable domain in full, completed from reference TRBV2 and TRBJ2-2, reads EPEVTQTPSHQVTQMGQEVILRCVPISNHLYFYWYRQILGQKVEFLVSFYNNEISEKSEIFDDQFSVERPDGSNFTLKIRSTKLEDSAMYFCASTSHFGELFFGEGSRLTVL.

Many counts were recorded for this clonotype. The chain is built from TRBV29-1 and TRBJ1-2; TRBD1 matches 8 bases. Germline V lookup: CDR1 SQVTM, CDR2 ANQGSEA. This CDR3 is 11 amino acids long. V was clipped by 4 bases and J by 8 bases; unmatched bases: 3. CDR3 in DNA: TGCAGCGTTGGCAGGGGGCACGGCTACACCTTC. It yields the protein CSVGRGHGYTF.

The CDR3 DNA follows: TGTGCCAGCGGGGGCCAGAGCTCCTACGAGCAGTACTTC. This codes for CASGGQSSYEQYF. The genes are TRBV6-1 and TRBJ2-7, with D tentatively TRBD1 (6 bases). Trimming pared 8 bases from V and 0 bases from J, leaving 11 bases between. The CDR3 spans 13 residues. Germline V gene lookup returns CDR1 MNHNS and CDR2 SASEGT.

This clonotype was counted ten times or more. The CDR3 sequence: CSASRQGGNQPQHF. DNA for the CDR3: TGCAGTGCTAGCCGGCAGGGAGGCAATCAGCCCCAGCATTTT. The rearrangement joins TRBV20-1 to TRBJ1-5; tentative D call: TRBD1 (5 bases). The CDR3 runs 14 residues. The ends were cut back, 3 bases at V and 2 bases at J, with 11 bases in the middle. Germline V gene sequence: CDR1 DFQATT, CDR2 SNEGSKA (reference sequence).

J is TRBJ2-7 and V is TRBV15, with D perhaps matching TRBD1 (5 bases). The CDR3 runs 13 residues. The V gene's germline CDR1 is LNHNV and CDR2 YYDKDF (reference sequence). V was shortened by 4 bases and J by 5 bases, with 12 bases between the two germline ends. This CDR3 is CATSIRQGNEQYF. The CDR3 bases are TGTGCCACCAGCATAAGGCAGGGTAACGAGCAGTACTTC.

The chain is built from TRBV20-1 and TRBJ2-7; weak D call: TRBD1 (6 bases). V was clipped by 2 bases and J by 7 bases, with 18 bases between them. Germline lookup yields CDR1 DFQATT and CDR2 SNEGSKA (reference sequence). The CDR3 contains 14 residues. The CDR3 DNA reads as TGCAGTGCTAGATTAGGGGGATCAGCGATTGAGCAGTACTTC. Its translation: CSARLGGSAIEQYF.

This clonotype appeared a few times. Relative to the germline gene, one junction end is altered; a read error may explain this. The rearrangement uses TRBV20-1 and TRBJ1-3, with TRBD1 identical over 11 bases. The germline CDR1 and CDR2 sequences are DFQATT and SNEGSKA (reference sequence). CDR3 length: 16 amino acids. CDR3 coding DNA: TGCTGTGCTAGAGTCCCGGGACAGGGGGCTGGAAACACCATATATTTT. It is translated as CCARVPGQGAGNTIYF.

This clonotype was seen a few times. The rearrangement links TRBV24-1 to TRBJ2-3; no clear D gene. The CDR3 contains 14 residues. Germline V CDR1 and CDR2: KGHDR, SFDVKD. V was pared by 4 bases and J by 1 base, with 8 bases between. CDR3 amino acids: CATSDASGTDTQYF. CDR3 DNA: TGTGCCACCAGTGACGCAAGCGGCACAGATACGCAGTATTTT.

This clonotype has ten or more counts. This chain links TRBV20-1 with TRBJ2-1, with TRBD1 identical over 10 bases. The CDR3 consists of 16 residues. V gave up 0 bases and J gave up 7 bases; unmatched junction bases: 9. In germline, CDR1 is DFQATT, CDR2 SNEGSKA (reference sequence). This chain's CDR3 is CSARDWTGGRWNEQFF. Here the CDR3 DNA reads TGCAGTGCTAGAGATTGGACAGGGGGTCGGTGGAATGAGCAGTTCTTC.

The CDR3 nucleotides are TGTGCCATCAGTGAGGTCGCAACTAATGAAAAACTGTTTTTT. This translates into CAISEVATNEKLFF. The chain couples TRBV10-3 to TRBJ1-4; D unclear. The CDR3 loop spans 14 amino acids. V shed 2 bases and J shed 0 bases, with 4 bases lying between them. Germline V CDR1 and CDR2: ENHRY, SYGVKD.

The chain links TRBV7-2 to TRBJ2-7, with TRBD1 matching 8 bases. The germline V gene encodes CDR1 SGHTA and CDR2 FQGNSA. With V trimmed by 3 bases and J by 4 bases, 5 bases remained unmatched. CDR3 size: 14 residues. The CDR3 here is CASSFGRGQYEQYF. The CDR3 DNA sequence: TGTGCCAGCAGCTTTGGCAGGGGGCAATACGAGCAGTACTTC.

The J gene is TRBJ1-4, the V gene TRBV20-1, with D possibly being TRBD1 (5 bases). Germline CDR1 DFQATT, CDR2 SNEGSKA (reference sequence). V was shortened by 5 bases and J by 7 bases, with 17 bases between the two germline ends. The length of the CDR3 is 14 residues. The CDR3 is CSAHKGAPGEKLFF. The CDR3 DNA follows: TGCAGTGCTCATAAAGGGGCGCCTGGTGAAAAACTGTTTTTT.

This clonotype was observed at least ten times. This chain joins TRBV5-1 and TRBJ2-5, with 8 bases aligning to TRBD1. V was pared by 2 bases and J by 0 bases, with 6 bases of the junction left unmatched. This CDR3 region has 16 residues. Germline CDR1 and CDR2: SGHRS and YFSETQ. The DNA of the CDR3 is TGCGCCAGCAGCTTAATGACAGGGGACTACCAAGAGACCCAGTACTTC. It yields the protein CASSLMTGDYQETQYF.

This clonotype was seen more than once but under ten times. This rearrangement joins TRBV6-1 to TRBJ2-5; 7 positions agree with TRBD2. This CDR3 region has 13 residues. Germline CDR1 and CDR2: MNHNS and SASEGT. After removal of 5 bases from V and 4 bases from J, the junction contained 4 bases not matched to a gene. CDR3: CASSSGRVETQYF. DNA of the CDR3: TGTGCCAGCAGTAGTGGGAGGGTAGAGACCCAGTACTTC.

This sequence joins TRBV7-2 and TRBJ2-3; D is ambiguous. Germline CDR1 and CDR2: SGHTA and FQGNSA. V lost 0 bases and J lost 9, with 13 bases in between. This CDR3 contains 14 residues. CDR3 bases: TGTGCCAGCAGCTTAGCGCCGACAACTGGAACGCAGTATTTT. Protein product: CASSLAPTTGTQYF.

The CDR3 region has the DNA TGCAGTGCTAGGCACGGGCCCCAAGAGACCCAGTACTTC. Translated, it gives CSARHGPQETQYF. The chain combines TRBV20-1 with TRBJ2-5; the D is unclear. Germline values: CDR1 DFQATT, CDR2 SNEGSKA (reference sequence). With 3 bases removed from V and 1 base from J, the gap between germline ends came to 9 bases. The length of the CDR3 is 13 residues.

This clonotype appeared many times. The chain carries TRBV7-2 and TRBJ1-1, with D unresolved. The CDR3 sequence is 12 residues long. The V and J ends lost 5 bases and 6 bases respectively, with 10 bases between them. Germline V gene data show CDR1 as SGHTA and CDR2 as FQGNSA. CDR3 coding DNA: TGTGCCAGCAGCCTTAGGATTGCTGAAGCTTTCTTT. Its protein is CASSLRIAEAFF.

CDR3 loop: CASSFLGFVYEQYF. The CDR3 coding sequence is TGTGCCAGCAGTTTTTTGGGGTTCGTTTACGAGCAGTACTTC. This chain connects TRBV12-3 or TRBV12-4 to TRBJ2-7; D ambiguous. Trimming pared 3 bases from V and 4 bases from J, leaving 13 bases between. The CDR3 loop spans 14 amino acids.